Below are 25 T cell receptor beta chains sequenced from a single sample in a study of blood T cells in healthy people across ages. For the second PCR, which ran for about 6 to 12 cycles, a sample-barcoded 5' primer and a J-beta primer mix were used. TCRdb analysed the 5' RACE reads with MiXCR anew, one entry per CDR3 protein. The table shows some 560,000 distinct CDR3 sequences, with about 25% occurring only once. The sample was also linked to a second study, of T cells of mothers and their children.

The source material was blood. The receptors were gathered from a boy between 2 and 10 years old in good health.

The CDR3 loop reads CASSHRDYRTYEQYF. The DNA for the CDR3 is TGTGCCAGCAGCCACCGGGACTATCGAACTTACGAGCAGTACTTC. This chain uses TRBV13 with TRBJ2-7, with 7 bases aligning to TRBD2. J lost 4 bases, V lost 5 bases, and 11 bases had no gene match. From germline, CDR1 is PRHDT and CDR2 FYEKMQ (reference sequence). The CDR3 sequence is 15 residues long.

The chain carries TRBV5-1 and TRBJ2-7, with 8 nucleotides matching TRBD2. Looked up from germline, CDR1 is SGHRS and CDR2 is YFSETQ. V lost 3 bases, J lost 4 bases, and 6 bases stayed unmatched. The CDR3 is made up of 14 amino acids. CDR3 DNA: TGCGCCAGCAGCTCCGGGACTAGGGGATACGAGCAGTACTTC. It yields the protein CASSSGTRGYEQYF.

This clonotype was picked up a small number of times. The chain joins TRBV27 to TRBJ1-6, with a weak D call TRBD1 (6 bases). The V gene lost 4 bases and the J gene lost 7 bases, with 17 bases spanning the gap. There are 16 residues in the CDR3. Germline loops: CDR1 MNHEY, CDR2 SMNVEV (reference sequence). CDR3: CASSSAFWGPNSPLHF. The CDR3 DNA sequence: TGTGCCAGCAGTTCCGCCTTTTGGGGGCCCAATTCACCCCTCCACTTT.

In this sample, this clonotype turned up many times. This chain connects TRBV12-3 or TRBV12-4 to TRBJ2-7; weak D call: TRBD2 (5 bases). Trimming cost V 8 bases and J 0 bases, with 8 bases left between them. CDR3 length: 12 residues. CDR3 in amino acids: CASGLASYEQYF. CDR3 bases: TGTGCCAGCGGGCTAGCCTCCTACGAGCAGTACTTC.

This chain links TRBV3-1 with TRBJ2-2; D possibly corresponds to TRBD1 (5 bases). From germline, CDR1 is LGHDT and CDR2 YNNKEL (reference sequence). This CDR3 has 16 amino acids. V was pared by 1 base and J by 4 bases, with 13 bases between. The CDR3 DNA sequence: TGTGCCAGCAGCCAAGTGGGGCAGCTTTTCACCGGGGAGCTGTTTTTT. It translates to CASSQVGQLFTGELFF.

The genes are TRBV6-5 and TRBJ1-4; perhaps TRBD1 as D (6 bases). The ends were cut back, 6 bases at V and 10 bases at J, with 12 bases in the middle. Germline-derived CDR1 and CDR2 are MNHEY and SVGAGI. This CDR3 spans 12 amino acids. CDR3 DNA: TGTGCCAGCAGCCGAACAGGGAGAAAACTGTTTTTT. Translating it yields CASSRTGRKLFF.

The CDR3 is CASSLEQGTETQYF. In DNA form, the CDR3 reads TGTGCCAGCAGCTTGGAACAGGGGACTGAGACCCAGTACTTC. The chain carries TRBV7-9 and TRBJ2-5; D is possibly TRBD1 (7 bases). The CDR3 extends over 14 amino acids. V was clipped by 3 bases and J by 5 bases, with 13 bases between them. CDR1 and CDR2 from the germline V gene are SEHNR and FQNEAQ (reference sequence).

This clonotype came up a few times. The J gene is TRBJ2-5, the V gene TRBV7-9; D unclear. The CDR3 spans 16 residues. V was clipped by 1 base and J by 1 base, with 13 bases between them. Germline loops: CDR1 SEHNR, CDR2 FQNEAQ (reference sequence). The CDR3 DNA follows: TGTGCCAGCAGCTTAGGAGTCACAGCCAGCCAAGAGACCCAGTACTTC. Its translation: CASSLGVTASQETQYF.

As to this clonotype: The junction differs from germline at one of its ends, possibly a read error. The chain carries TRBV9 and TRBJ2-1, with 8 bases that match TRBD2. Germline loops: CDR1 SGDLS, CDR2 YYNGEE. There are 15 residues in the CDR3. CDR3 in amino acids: CANSASLLADYEQFF. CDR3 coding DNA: TGTGCCAACAGCGCTAGTCTACTAGCGGACTATGAGCAGTTCTTC.

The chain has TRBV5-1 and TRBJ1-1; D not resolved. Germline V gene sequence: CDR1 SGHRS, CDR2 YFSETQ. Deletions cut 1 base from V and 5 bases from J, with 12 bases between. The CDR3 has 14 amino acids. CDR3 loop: CASSLLGERTEAFF. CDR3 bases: TGCGCCAGCAGCTTGTTGGGAGAACGAACTGAAGCTTTCTTT.

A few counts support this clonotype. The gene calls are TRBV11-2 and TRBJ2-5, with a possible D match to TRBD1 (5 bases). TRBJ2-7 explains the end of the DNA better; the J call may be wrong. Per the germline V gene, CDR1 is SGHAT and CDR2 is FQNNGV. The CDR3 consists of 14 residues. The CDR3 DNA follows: TGTGCCAGCAGCTTTCCGGACATCTCCTACGAGCAGTACTTC. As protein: CASSFPDISYEQYF.

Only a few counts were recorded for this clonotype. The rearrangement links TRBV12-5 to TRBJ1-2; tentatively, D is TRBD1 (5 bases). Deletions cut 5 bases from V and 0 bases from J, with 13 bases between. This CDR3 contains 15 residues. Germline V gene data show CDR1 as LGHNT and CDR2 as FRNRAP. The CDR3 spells CASGAWGRTNYGYTF. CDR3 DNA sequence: TGTGCTAGTGGTGCCTGGGGGAGGACTAACTATGGCTACACCTTC.

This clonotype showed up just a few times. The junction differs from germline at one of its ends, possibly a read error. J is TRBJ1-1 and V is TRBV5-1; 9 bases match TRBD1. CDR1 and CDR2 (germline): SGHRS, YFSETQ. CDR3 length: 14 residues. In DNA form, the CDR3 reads TGTGCCAGCAGCGGACAGGGGATGAACACTGAAGCTTTCTTT. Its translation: CASSGQGMNTEAFF.

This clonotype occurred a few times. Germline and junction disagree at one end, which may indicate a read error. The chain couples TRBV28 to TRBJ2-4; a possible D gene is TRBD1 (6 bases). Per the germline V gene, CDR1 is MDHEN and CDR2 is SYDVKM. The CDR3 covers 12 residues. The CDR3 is CVSSLYRDGQYF. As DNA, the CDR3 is TGTGTCAGCAGTTTATACAGGGATGGACAGTACTTC.

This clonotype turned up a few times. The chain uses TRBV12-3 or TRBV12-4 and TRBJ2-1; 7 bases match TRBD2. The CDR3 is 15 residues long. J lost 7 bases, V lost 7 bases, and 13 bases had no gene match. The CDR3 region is CASNLVGGEKNEQFF. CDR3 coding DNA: TGTGCCAGCAACCTGGTGGGGGGGGAAAAAAATGAGCAGTTCTTC.

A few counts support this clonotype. CDR3 amino acids: CASSLLRTGKGDNEQFF. CDR3 DNA: TGTGCCAGCAGCTTATTACGGACAGGGAAGGGGGACAATGAGCAGTTCTTC. J is TRBJ2-1 and V is TRBV7-9, with 8 nucleotides matching TRBD1. The CDR3 runs 17 residues. Germline CDR1 is SEHNR and CDR2 is FQNEAQ (reference sequence). The trim removed 2 bases at V and 5 bases at J, leaving 11 bases unmatched.

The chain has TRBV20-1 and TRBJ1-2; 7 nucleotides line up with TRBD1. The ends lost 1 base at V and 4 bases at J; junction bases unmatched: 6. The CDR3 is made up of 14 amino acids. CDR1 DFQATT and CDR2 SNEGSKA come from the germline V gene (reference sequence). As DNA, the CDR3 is TGCAGTGCTAGAGCCCGGACAGGAGGCTATGGCTACACCTTC. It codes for CSARARTGGYGYTF.

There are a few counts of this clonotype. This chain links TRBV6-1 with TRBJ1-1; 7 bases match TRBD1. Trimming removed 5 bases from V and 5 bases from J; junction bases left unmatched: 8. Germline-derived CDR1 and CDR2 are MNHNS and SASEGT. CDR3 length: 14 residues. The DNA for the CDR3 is TGTGCCAGCAGTATACGACAGGGTTGGACTGAAGCTTTCTTT. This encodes CASSIRQGWTEAFF.

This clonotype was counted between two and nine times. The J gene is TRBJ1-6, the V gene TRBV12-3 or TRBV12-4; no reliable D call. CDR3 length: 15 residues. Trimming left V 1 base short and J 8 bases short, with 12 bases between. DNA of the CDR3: TGTGCCAGCAGTTTAGGGATCGACTTTTATTCACCCCTCCACTTT. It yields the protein CASSLGIDFYSPLHF.

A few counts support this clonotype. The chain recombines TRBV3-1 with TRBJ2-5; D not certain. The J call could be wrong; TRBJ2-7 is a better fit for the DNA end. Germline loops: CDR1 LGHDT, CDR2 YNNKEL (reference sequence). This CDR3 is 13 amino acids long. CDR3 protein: CASSRIDKAEQYF. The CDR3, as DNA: TGTGCCAGCAGCCGAATAGACAAGGCCGAGCAGTACTTC.

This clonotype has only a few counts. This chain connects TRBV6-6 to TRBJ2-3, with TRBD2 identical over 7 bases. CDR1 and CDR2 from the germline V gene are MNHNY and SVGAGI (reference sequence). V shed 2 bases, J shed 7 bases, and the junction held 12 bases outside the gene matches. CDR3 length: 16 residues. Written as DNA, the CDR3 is TGTGCCAGCAGTTACATCCCAGCGGGACGGTCTCATACGCAGTATTTT. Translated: CASSYIPAGRSHTQYF.

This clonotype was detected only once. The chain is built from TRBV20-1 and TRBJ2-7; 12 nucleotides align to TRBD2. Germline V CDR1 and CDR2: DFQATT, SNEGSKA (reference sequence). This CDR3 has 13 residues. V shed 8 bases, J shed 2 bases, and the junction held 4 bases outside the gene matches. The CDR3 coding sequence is TGCAGTTCGACTAGCGGGGGCCCCTACGAGCAGTACTTC. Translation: CSSTSGGPYEQYF.

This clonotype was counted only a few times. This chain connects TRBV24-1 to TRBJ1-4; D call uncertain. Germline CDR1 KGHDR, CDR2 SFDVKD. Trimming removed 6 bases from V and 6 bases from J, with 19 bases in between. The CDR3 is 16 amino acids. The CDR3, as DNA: TGTGCCACCAGTTCCTCATCGAGGGAGAGAGATGAAAAACTGTTTTTT. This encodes CATSSSSRERDEKLFF.

The CDR3 DNA sequence: TGTGCCAGCAGCTTATACAGACAGGGGGCTCAAGAGACCCAGTACTTC. Residues: CASSLYRQGAQETQYF. The J gene is TRBJ2-5, the V gene TRBV7-6; 10 bases map to TRBD1. The CDR3 is 16 residues long. Germline assignment: CDR1 SGHVS and CDR2 FNYEAQ. The V gene end was trimmed by 2 bases and the J gene end by 2 bases; junction bases not matched to a gene: 5.

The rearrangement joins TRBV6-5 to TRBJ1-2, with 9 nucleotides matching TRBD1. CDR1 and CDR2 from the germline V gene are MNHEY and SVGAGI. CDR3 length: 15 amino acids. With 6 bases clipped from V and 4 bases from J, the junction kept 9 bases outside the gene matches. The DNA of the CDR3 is TGTGCCAGCAGCTCGGGACAGGGAGGAGTCTATGGCTACACCTTC. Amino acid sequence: CASSSGQGGVYGYTF.